A single sample is the source of the 30 T cell receptor beta chains below, sequenced in a study of cytomegalovirus exposure and HLA in healthy donors. The PCR made use of 60 Vbeta and 13 Jbeta primers. Repertoires were generated with immunoSEQ multiplex PCR, while TCRdb's copy carries only in-frame clones and drops some. The data hold some 130,000 clones, with about 80% observed a single time. Sequenced material: PBMCs. The receptors shown here come from a middle-aged man in good health and CMV-seronegative.

The rearrangement links TRBV6-1 to TRBJ1-5; 7 bases match TRBD1. The CDR3 spans 17 residues. Germline loops: CDR1 MNHNS, CDR2 SASEGT. V dropped 3 bases and J dropped 0; count of bases not matched to a gene: 8. Here the CDR3 DNA reads TGTGCCAGCAGTGACAGGGGGATCCCATATAGCAATCAGCCCCAGCATTTT. It codes for CASSDRGIPYSNQPQHF.

V usage is TRBV7-9 and J usage is TRBJ2-7; weak D call: TRBD1 (5 bases). The germline gives CDR1 SEHNR, CDR2 FQNEAQ (reference sequence). Deletions cut 5 bases from V and 5 bases from J, with 19 bases between. This CDR3 has 15 amino acids. The CDR3 loop reads CASSPTGRLPDEQYF. The CDR3 DNA sequence: TGTGCCAGCAGCCCTACAGGCCGCCTCCCCGACGAGCAGTACTTC.

A few counts support this clone. The rearrangement joins TRBV29-1 to TRBJ2-7; possible D gene TRBD1, 6 bases. Trimming stripped 5 bases from V and 6 bases from J, with 14 bases between. CDR1 and CDR2 (germline): SQVTM, ANQGSEA. The CDR3 consists of 12 residues. The CDR3 loop is CSVQGSETEQYF. The CDR3 DNA reads as TGCAGCGTTCAGGGGAGCGAAACCGAGCAGTACTTC.

This chain uses TRBV7-6 with TRBJ1-4; perhaps TRBD1 as D (5 bases). Germline loops: CDR1 SGHVS, CDR2 FNYEAQ. V was clipped by 5 bases and J by 7 bases, with 14 bases between them. This CDR3 contains 14 residues. CDR3 bases: TGTGCCAGCAGCGAACAGGCTTTCGGTGAAAAACTGTTTTTT. This sequence encodes CASSEQAFGEKLFF.

The chain has TRBV7-2 and TRBJ2-5; D not certain. CDR3 length: 13 amino acids. From germline, CDR1 is SGHTA and CDR2 FQGNSA. V gave up 0 bases and J gave up 4 bases, with 6 bases separating them. The CDR3 here is CASSLAYRETQYF. CDR3 coding DNA: TGTGCCAGCAGCTTAGCATACAGAGAGACCCAGTACTTC.

The V gene is TRBV28, the J gene TRBJ1-1, with 9 bases aligning to TRBD1. This CDR3 contains 15 residues. The V gene's germline CDR1 is MDHEN and CDR2 SYDVKM. V shed 3 bases, J shed 4 bases, and the junction held 6 bases outside the gene matches. The CDR3 bases are TGTGCCAGCAGTTTCACCGGGACAGGGCTCACTGAAGCTTTCTTT. Its translation: CASSFTGTGLTEAFF. The entire variable domain, with the rest obtained from reference TRBV28 and TRBJ1-1, is as follows: DVKVTQSSRYLVKRTGEKVFLECVQDMDHENMFWYRQDPGLGLRLIYFSYDVKMKEKGDIPEGYSVSREKKERFSLILESASTNQTSMYLCASSFTGTGLTEAFFGQGTRLTVV.

V gene TRBV19 combines with J gene TRBJ1-3, with D hard to call. The CDR3 runs 14 residues. Trimming took 3 bases from V and 0 from J, leaving 6 bases between them. The V gene's germline CDR1 is LNHDA and CDR2 SQIVND (reference sequence). The CDR3 region has the DNA TGTGCCAGTAGTATCCAGGACTCTGGAAACACCATATATTTT. Translating it yields CASSIQDSGNTIYF.

This chain connects TRBV7-8 to TRBJ2-2; the D gene is possibly TRBD1 (5 bases). The CDR3 loop spans 13 amino acids. V was pared by 5 bases and J by 7 bases, with 11 bases between. CDR1 is SGHVS and CDR2 is FQNEAQ in the germline V gene. CDR3 protein: CASSAQGVGELFF. The CDR3 DNA reads as TGTGCCAGCAGCGCCCAGGGTGTCGGGGAGCTGTTTTTT. The complete variable domain, with remaining parts taken from reference TRBV7-8 and TRBJ2-2, reads GAGVSQSPRYKVAKRGQDVALRCDPISGHVSLFWYQQALGQGPEFLTYFQNEAQLDKSGLPSDRFFAERPEGSVSTLKIQRTQQEDSAVYLCASSAQGVGELFFGEGSRLTVL.

The rearrangement uses TRBV2 and TRBJ1-5, with TRBD1 identical over 7 bases. This CDR3 is built from 14 residues. V lost 7 bases to trimming and J lost 4 bases; unmatched junction nucleotides: 7. Germline V lookup: CDR1 SNHLY, CDR2 FYNNEI. The CDR3 region is CASTEGAGNQPQHF. Here the CDR3 DNA reads TGTGCCAGCACCGAGGGGGCAGGGAATCAGCCCCAGCATTTT.

This chain connects TRBV10-3 to TRBJ2-2, with D perhaps TRBD2 (6 bases). CDR3 size: 15 residues. Germline assignment: CDR1 ENHRY and CDR2 SYGVKD. Trimming removed 10 bases at V and 3 bases at J, with 18 bases between. Written as DNA, the CDR3 is TGTGCCACCGTTGGGTTAGCGGCTGACACCGGGGAGCTGTTTTTT. It translates to CATVGLAADTGELFF.

Only one count was recorded for this clone. This chain links TRBV6-1 with TRBJ2-7, with TRBD1 identical over 9 bases. Looked up from germline, CDR1 is MNHNS and CDR2 is SASEGT. CDR3 length equals 18 residues. V was clipped by 2 bases and J by 2 bases; unmatched bases: 13. The CDR3 sequence is CASSERLGQGYRPYEQYF. Here the CDR3 DNA reads TGTGCCAGCAGTGAAAGACTGGGACAGGGTTACCGGCCCTACGAGCAGTACTTC.

V and J are TRBV27 and TRBJ1-1; 7 bases are a match to TRBD1. CDR3 length: 15 amino acids. Germline V lookup: CDR1 MNHEY, CDR2 SMNVEV (reference sequence). Losses at the gene ends were 5 bases for V and 6 bases for J; bases not matched to a gene: 12. CDR3 sequence reads: CASSLYTTGAPEAFF. The CDR3 DNA reads as TGTGCCAGCAGTCTTTATACTACAGGGGCCCCTGAAGCTTTCTTT.

The chain combines TRBV27 with TRBJ2-1; D uncertain. The V gene's germline CDR1 is MNHEY and CDR2 SMNVEV (reference sequence). The V and J ends lost 4 bases and 2 bases respectively, with 15 bases between them. This CDR3 is 16 amino acids long. The CDR3 coding sequence is TGTGCCAGCAGTTCCCCAGTCATCAGCGCCTACAATGAGCAGTTCTTC. Protein sequence: CASSSPVISAYNEQFF.

The chain is built from TRBV5-1 and TRBJ1-5; maybe TRBD1 (6 bases). Germline loops: CDR1 SGHRS, CDR2 YFSETQ. V was shortened by 0 bases and J by 1 base, with 14 bases between the two germline ends. This CDR3 is 17 amino acids long. CDR3 nucleotide sequence: TGCGCCAGCAGCTTGGGGACGGGGGGCTTGAGCAATCAGCCCCAGCATTTT. This codes for CASSLGTGGLSNQPQHF.

The chain couples TRBV7-9 to TRBJ2-1; 8 bases align to TRBD1. Trimming removed 0 bases from V and 3 bases from J; junction bases left unmatched: 7. Germline V gene lookup returns CDR1 SEHNR and CDR2 FQNEAQ (reference sequence). This CDR3 region has 17 residues. The CDR3 reads CASSLAAGGKLYNEQFF. Written as DNA, the CDR3 is TGTGCCAGCAGCTTAGCGGCAGGGGGCAAGCTCTACAATGAGCAGTTCTTC. Full variable domain (outside the CDR3, taken from reference TRBV7-9 and TRBJ2-1): DTGVSQNPRHKITKRGQNVTFRCDPISEHNRLYWYRQTLGQGPEFLTYFQNEAQLEKSRLLSDRFSAERPKGSFSTLEIQRTEQGDSAMYLCASSLAAGGKLYNEQFFGPGTRLTVL.

A few counts support this clone. This likely comes from a read error, as the CDR3 has no conserved phenylalanine or tryptophan at its end. This chain joins TRBV5-6 and TRBJ1-2; 7 bases are a match to TRBD1. CDR1 SGHDT and CDR2 YYEEEE come from the germline V gene. The CDR3 runs 15 residues. V was pared by 2 bases and J by 4 bases, with 8 bases of the junction left unmatched. The CDR3 bases are TGTGCCAGCAGCTTTACAGGGGAGTTAAGCTATGGCTACACCCTC. Its translation: CASSFTGELSYGYTL.

The gene calls are TRBV5-5 and TRBJ2-2; 7 bases are shared with TRBD1. The CDR3 extends over 14 amino acids. Germline loops: CDR1 SGHKS, CDR2 YYEKEE (reference sequence). Trimming at V came to 5 bases and at J to 4 bases, leaving 5 bases not matched to a gene. In DNA, the CDR3 is TGTGCCAGCAGTTGGGGACAGTCCACCGGGGAGCTGTTTTTT. Translation gives CASSWGQSTGELFF.

V and J are TRBV6-5 and TRBJ1-1; TRBD1 is a possible D gene (6 bases). V lost 7 bases and J lost 1, with 13 bases in between. CDR1 is MNHEY and CDR2 is SVGAGI in the germline V gene. The CDR3 is 14 residues long. The CDR3 loop reads CASTQDRWNTEAFF. The CDR3 DNA reads TGTGCCAGCACCCAAGACAGGTGGAACACTGAAGCTTTCTTT.

The gene calls are TRBV2 and TRBJ1-5; 7 bases are a match to TRBD1. The V and J ends lost 6 bases and 3 bases, in that order; junction bases with no gene match: 5. This CDR3 has 14 amino acids. CDR1 and CDR2 (germline): SNHLY, FYNNEI. The CDR3 DNA reads as TGTGCCAGCAGAGCTGGGACAGCCAATCAGCCCCAGCATTTT. Translating it yields CASRAGTANQPQHF.

The V gene is TRBV18, the J gene TRBJ1-1, with D perhaps matching TRBD1 (6 bases). CDR3 length equals 15 residues. Per the germline V gene, CDR1 is KGHSH and CDR2 is LQKENI. V lost 3 bases to trimming and J lost 3 bases, with 14 bases between them. In nucleotides, the CDR3 is TGTGCCAGCTCACCTCGACAGGTCTCGTACACTGAAGCTTTCTTT. Protein sequence: CASSPRQVSYTEAFF.

The rearrangement uses TRBV9 and TRBJ1-2; D is ambiguous. V was shortened by 0 bases and J by 0 bases, with 9 bases between the two germline ends. CDR3 size: 15 residues. Germline-derived CDR1 and CDR2 are SGDLS and YYNGEE. The CDR3 DNA follows: TGTGCCAGCAGCGTAGGATACAGAACTAACTATGGCTACACCTTC. Its protein product is CASSVGYRTNYGYTF.

The chain recombines TRBV5-1 with TRBJ2-7; D is unresolved. Germline V CDR1 and CDR2: SGHRS, YFSETQ. There are 14 residues in the CDR3. Trimming shortened V by 0 bases and J by 4 bases, and 11 bases separated the two germline ends. The CDR3 loop reads CASSLGTIGYEQYF. The CDR3 DNA reads as TGCGCCAGCAGCTTGGGTACTATCGGATACGAGCAGTACTTC.

The chain carries TRBV30 and TRBJ2-7; 7 positions match TRBD1. The CDR3 is 12 residues long. The germline V gene encodes CDR1 GTSNPN and CDR2 SVGIG (reference sequence). V shed 5 bases, J shed 0 bases, and the junction held 1 base outside the gene matches. CDR3 in amino acids: CAWGDSSYEQYF. In DNA form, the CDR3 reads TGTGCCTGGGGGGACAGCTCCTACGAGCAGTACTTC.

This sequence joins TRBV28 and TRBJ1-1, with TRBD1 matching 9 bases. Trimming at V came to 4 bases and at J to 1 base, leaving 4 bases not matched to a gene. Per germline, CDR1 MDHEN and CDR2 SYDVKM. The CDR3 totals 15 residues. The DNA of the CDR3 is TGTGCCAGCAGTTCCCCGGGACAGGGGAACACTGAAGCTTTCTTT. This sequence encodes CASSSPGQGNTEAFF.

The chain combines TRBV6-5 with TRBJ2-7, with 10 bases that match TRBD1. Trimming removed 5 bases from V and 4 bases from J; junction bases left unmatched: 8. This CDR3 comprises 15 residues. From germline, CDR1 is MNHEY and CDR2 SVGAGI. Here the CDR3 DNA reads TGTGCCAGCAGTCCTATTCCGGGACAGGGGTACGAGCAGTACTTC. Its protein product is CASSPIPGQGYEQYF.

J is TRBJ2-7 and V is TRBV18, with 9 bases fitting TRBD1. This CDR3 is 15 amino acids long. V was clipped by 1 base and J by 2 bases; unmatched bases: 3. Germline CDR1 and CDR2: KGHSH and LQKENI. The CDR3 nucleotides read TGTGCCAGCTCACCACAGGGACAGGGCCCCTACGAGCAGTACTTC. Its protein product is CASSPQGQGPYEQYF. The variable domain in full, completed from reference TRBV18 and TRBJ2-7, reads NAGVMQNPRHLVRRRGQEARLRCSPMKGHSHVYWYRQLPEEGLKFMVYLQKENIIDESGMPKERFSAEFPKEGPSILRIQQVVRGDSAAYFCASSPQGQGPYEQYFGPGTRLTVT.

V usage is TRBV29-1 and J usage is TRBJ1-1, with D unclear. Germline V gene lookup returns CDR1 SQVTM and CDR2 ANQGSEA. Trimming cost V 7 bases and J 8 bases, with 20 bases left between them. The CDR3 totals 13 residues. CDR3 DNA: TGCAGCGCCGGATTAGCCAAGACTTACGAAGCTTTCTTT. Its protein is CSAGLAKTYEAFF.

Only a few counts were recorded for this clone. The chain has TRBV7-9 and TRBJ2-7, with D possibly matching TRBD1 (6 bases). The ends were cut back, 2 bases at V and 10 bases at J, with 18 bases in the middle. This CDR3 has 14 amino acids. Germline CDR1 SEHNR, CDR2 FQNEAQ (reference sequence). The CDR3 is CASSLTGLLHHQYF. The CDR3, as DNA: TGTGCCAGCAGCTTAACAGGGTTACTTCATCATCAGTACTTC.

The chain couples TRBV10-3 to TRBJ2-1; 8 bases are a match to TRBD2. Germline V gives CDR1 ENHRY, CDR2 SYGVKD. CDR3 length equals 13 residues. Trimming removed 7 bases from V and 9 bases from J; junction bases left unmatched: 8. CDR3 amino acids: CAINGLASTEQFF. DNA for the CDR3: TGTGCCATCAATGGACTAGCAAGTACTGAGCAGTTCTTC.

Note on this clone: This CDR3 is also generated by other DNA sequences in the sample. The V gene is TRBV2, the J gene TRBJ1-1; 10 bases align to TRBD1. The V gene end was trimmed by 4 bases and the J gene end by 2 bases; junction bases not matched to a gene: 1. CDR1 and CDR2 (germline): SNHLY, FYNNEI. The CDR3 loop spans 14 amino acids. CDR3 in DNA: TGTGCCAGCAGTGGACAGGGGGCTAACACTGAAGCTTTCTTT. This sequence encodes CASSGQGANTEAFF. The full variable domain, its missing parts supplied by reference TRBV2 and TRBJ1-1, is EPEVTQTPSHQVTQMGQEVILRCVPISNHLYFYWYRQILGQKVEFLVSFYNNEISEKSEIFDDQFSVERPDGSNFTLKIRSTKLEDSAMYFCASSGQGANTEAFFGQGTRLTVV.